One TCR beta chain is described in this entry. The sample originates from a study of CD8 T cells in Susac syndrome. When the RNA was reverse transcribed, random hexamers were used with an input of roughly 0.5 to 1 ug. TCRdb re-analysed the immunoSEQ multiplex PCR reads in MiXCR, keeping a single row per CDR3 protein. The data contain 200,000 or so distinct CDR3 sequences, over 90% of them singletons. This CDR3 spans 13 amino acids. V lost 5 bases and J lost 4, with 10 bases in between. The V gene's germline CDR1 is MNHNY and CDR2 SVGAGI (reference sequence). The patients serving as multiple sclerosis controls were treatment-naive. They had stable or active relapsing-remitting disease and fulfilled revised McDonald criteria.

The chain combines TRBV6-6 with TRBJ2-3; D is tentatively TRBD1 or TRBD2 (5 bases each). This sequence originates from a human donor with multiple sclerosis. Sequencing used CD4+ T cells from PBMCs. CDR3 DNA sequence: TGTGCCAGCAGTCGGGACGGGGCAGATACGCAGTATTTT. It specifies CASSRDGADTQYF.